This T cell receptor beta chain is from a study of blood T cell repertoires in COVID-19. CDR1 and CDR2 (germline): MNHEY, SMNVEV (reference sequence). The CDR3 is made up of 14 amino acids, end residues included. During active infection, Seattle patients enrolled and were then monitored through disease. Study processing details: Estimates of nucleated cell counts were drawn from the amplification of reference gene primers. Sequenced by immunoSEQ multiplex PCR; TCRdb stores in-frame clones only, minus some. The DNA was the basis for D and trimming; V, J and clone size are from that table. The sample has a few hundred thousand clones, around 88% seen once. Comments on this clone: It is unclear where the CDR3 begins or ends on the DNA, so no DNA is shown, and the CDR3 is as TCRdb lists it.

This receptor was identified in a woman aged 50 to 60 with COVID-19, enrolled during active disease. The V call is TRBV27, the J call TRBJ1-2. The sample consisted of peripheral blood. This chain's CDR3 is CASSSSGYNYGYTF.